This TCR beta chain was captured in a study of blood T cell repertoires in COVID-19. This CDR3 is built from 17 residues. The V gene end was trimmed by 1 base and the J gene end by 0 bases; junction bases not matched to a gene: 1. Germline lookup yields CDR1 MGHRA and CDR2 YSYEKL. In the original analysis: Reference gene primer amplification gave nucleated cell count estimates. TCRdb's table, derived via immunoSEQ multiplex PCR, lists solely in-frame clones and lacks some. V and J calls and clone size follow that table, whereas D and trimming were derived from the DNA. The sample shows roughly 150,000 clones, around 83% of them seen only once.

The origin of this receptor is a woman in her 70s who had recovered from COVID-19. The sample was peripheral blood. The chain employs TRBV4-1 and TRBJ2-1, with 12 bases aligning to TRBD2. As DNA, the CDR3 is TGCGCCAGCAGCCAAGCGGGACTAGCGGGCTCCTACAATGAGCAGTTCTTC. It specifies CASSQAGLAGSYNEQFF.